This T cell receptor beta chain is drawn from a study of control samples from healthy donors and cancer patients. Sequencing was performed with immunoSEQ multiplex PCR; in TCRdb, only in-frame clones are kept and a portion is missing. This table has about 130,000 clones, around 96% appearing once. The CDR3 has 14 amino acids. The trim removed 5 bases at V and 7 bases at J, leaving 6 bases unmatched. Germline loops: CDR1 LGHDT, CDR2 YNNKEL (reference sequence). This chain links TRBV3-1 (or the pseudogene TRBV3-2) with TRBJ2-7; 12 nucleotides line up with TRBD2. What was sequenced was blood. The clonotype originates from a young man in good health. The CDR3 nucleotides are TGTGCCAGCAGCTTAACCCTAGCGGGGGGGGAGCAGTACTTC. Protein: CASSLTLAGGEQYF.